These 24 T cell receptor beta chains were all obtained from the same sample, sequenced in a study of blood T cell repertoires in COVID-19 (dated by TCRdb to about 2020). Library creation used the immunoSEQ multiplex PCR assay. The immuneACCESS repertoire file appears here via TCRdb, limited to in-frame rearrangements. These files lack a portion of the clones; in checked studies, under half of the deficit traces to unresolved V genes, and the cause of the others is not known. The sample profile shows approximately 250,000 clones; roughly 80% of them were found once. The ten largest clones add up to 4% to 5% of the sample. The sequenced sample consisted of peripheral blood. The receptors originated from a man between 60 and 70 years old with acute or convalescent COVID-19.

This clone was observed a single time. Additional DNA sequences in this sample encode the identical CDR3. The rearrangement links TRBV4-2 to TRBJ2-7; TRBD2 matches at 11 bases. The CDR3 contains 16 residues. The junction had 4 bases not matched to a gene; V was cut back by 3 bases and J by 0 bases. Germline assignment: CDR1 LGHNA and CDR2 YNFKEQ. CDR3 bases: TGTGCCAGCAGCCAGGATCTAGCGGGGGGCTCCTACGAGCAGTACTTC. The encoded protein is CASSQDLAGGSYEQYF.

The V call is TRBV15, the J call TRBJ2-2; D unclear. Germline CDR1 reads LNHNV; CDR2 reads YYDKDF (reference sequence). CDR3 length equals 13 residues. V lost 1 base and J 6 bases, leaving 6 bases between the germline ends. In DNA, the CDR3 is TGTGCCACCAGCAGAGCTTTCCCCGGGGAGCTGTTTTTT. Its translation: CATSRAFPGELFF.

V is TRBV7-2 and J is TRBJ1-1; 10 bases align to TRBD1. Per germline, CDR1 SGHTA and CDR2 FQGNSA. This CDR3 comprises 15 residues. Germline trimming cut 4 bases from V and 3 bases from J; bases unmatched to any gene: 5. CDR3 nucleotide sequence: TGTGCCAGCAGCTCGACAGGGGGCCCGGACACTGAAGCTTTCTTT. This translates into CASSSTGGPDTEAFF.

Only one count was recorded for this clone. J is TRBJ2-7 and V is TRBV12-3 or TRBV12-4; D remains unclear. Trimming left V 3 bases short and J 5 bases short, with 5 bases between. The CDR3 spans 11 residues. As DNA, the CDR3 is TGTGCCAGCAGTTTGAGGAACGAGCAGTACTTC. This codes for CASSLRNEQYF.

The rearrangement links TRBV19 to TRBJ1-6; 10 bases map to TRBD1. J gave up 6 bases and V 5 bases, and 4 bases lay outside the gene matches. Germline CDR1 is LNHDA and CDR2 is SQIVND (reference sequence). CDR3 length: 15 amino acids. This chain's CDR3 is CASSYGTGVNSPLHF. CDR3 nucleotides: TGTGCCAGTAGTTACGGGACAGGGGTTAATTCACCCCTCCACTTT.

This CDR3 is CASSPNRAYEQYF. DNA for the CDR3: TGTGCCAGCTCACCAAACAGGGCCTACGAGCAGTACTTC. The chain joins TRBV18 to TRBJ2-7, with D possibly being TRBD1 (6 bases). The germline CDR1 and CDR2 sequences are KGHSH and LQKENI. Trimming removed 2 bases from V and 2 bases from J, with 7 bases in between. This CDR3 has 13 residues. Filled out from reference TRBV18 and TRBJ2-7, the complete variable domain reads NAGVMQNPRHLVRRRGQEARLRCSPMKGHSHVYWYRQLPEEGLKFMVYLQKENIIDESGMPKERFSAEFPKEGPSILRIQQVVRGDSAAYFCASSPNRAYEQYFGPGTRLTVT.

The V gene is TRBV6-5, the J gene TRBJ1-2; 7 bases map to TRBD1. CDR1 is MNHEY and CDR2 is SVGAGI in the germline V gene. The V segment lost 6 bases and the J segment 6 bases; nucleotides outside the gene matches: 7. The CDR3 runs 13 residues. CDR3 nucleotides: TGTGCCAGCAGCCGCACAGGGGAACATGGCTACACCTTC. Amino acids: CASSRTGEHGYTF.

This clone was seen just once. The rearrangement uses TRBV29-1 and TRBJ1-2; maybe TRBD1 (6 bases). Germline V gives CDR1 SQVTM, CDR2 ANQGSEA. With 4 bases removed from V and 1 base from J, the gap between germline ends came to 13 bases. The CDR3 extends over 14 amino acids. This CDR3 reads CSVVGAQGNYGYTF. In DNA, the CDR3 is TGCAGCGTTGTTGGGGCACAGGGTAACTATGGCTACACCTTC.

V usage is TRBV7-6 and J usage is TRBJ2-3, with 8 bases aligning to TRBD2. The CDR3 runs to 15 residues. The germline CDR1 and CDR2 sequences are SGHVS and FNYEAQ. The junction had 8 bases not matched to a gene; V was cut back by 5 bases and J by 4 bases. CDR3 coding DNA: TGTGCCAGCAGCCCGCGGGCGGGAGGACCAGATACGCAGTATTTT. Its translation is CASSPRAGGPDTQYF.

This clone has a single count. The J gene is TRBJ1-4, the V gene TRBV3-1 (or the pseudogene TRBV3-2); 7 bases line up with TRBD1. The V and J ends lost 4 bases and 7 bases, in that order; junction bases with no gene match: 3. Germline loops: CDR1 LGHDT, CDR2 YNNKEL (reference sequence). This CDR3 is 13 amino acids long. As DNA, the CDR3 is TGTGCCAGCAGCCTCGACAGGGCTGAAAAACTGTTTTTT. Translating gives CASSLDRAEKLFF.

V gene TRBV11-2 combines with J gene TRBJ2-5; D call uncertain. Trimming cost V 5 bases and J 1 base, with 8 bases left between them. The CDR3 has 13 residues. The V gene's germline CDR1 is SGHAT and CDR2 FQNNGV. CDR3 loop: CASSQLLQETQYF. The CDR3 DNA reads as TGTGCCAGCAGCCAACTACTCCAAGAGACCCAGTACTTC.

The rearrangement links TRBV2 to TRBJ1-4, with 7 nucleotides matching TRBD1. V shed 6 bases and J 3 bases; nucleotides not matched to a gene: 7. Germline CDR1 is SNHLY and CDR2 is FYNNEI. The CDR3 consists of 15 residues. The CDR3 sequence: CASSANRGPNEKLFF. CDR3 coding DNA: TGTGCCAGCAGCGCAAACAGGGGTCCTAATGAAAAACTGTTTTTT.

The chain carries TRBV12-2 and TRBJ2-1; the D call in the table, TRBD2, was not verified against the DNA. TRBV12-2 is recorded as a pseudogene. The CDR3 extends over 23 amino acids. As DNA, the CDR3 is TGTGCAAGTCGCTTAGCCCCCCCCCACCTACTAGCGGGTATTGTCCTCTCCTACAATGAGCAGTTCTTC. Translation: CASRLAPPHLLAGIVLSYNEQFF.

CDR3 loop: CASSSQTGGWEAFF. The CDR3 coding sequence is TGTGCCAGCAGTTCCCAAACAGGGGGCTGGGAAGCTTTCTTT. V and J are TRBV28 and TRBJ1-1; 9 bases match TRBD1. V was clipped by 4 bases and J by 8 bases; unmatched bases: 8. This CDR3 has 14 amino acids. Germline CDR1 MDHEN, CDR2 SYDVKM.

This chain joins TRBV6-6 and TRBJ1-1; D is perhaps TRBD1 (6 bases). V was clipped by 6 bases and J by 1 base, with 9 bases between them. The CDR3 is 13 residues long. Germline values: CDR1 MNHNY, CDR2 SVGAGI (reference sequence). CDR3 in amino acids: CASRTGENTEAFF. The CDR3 nucleotides read TGTGCCAGCAGGACAGGAGAGAACACTGAAGCTTTCTTT.

V usage is TRBV30 and J usage is TRBJ2-7, with D possibly being TRBD1 (6 bases). The CDR3 consists of 11 residues. Germline V gene sequence: CDR1 GTSNPN, CDR2 SVGIG (reference sequence). Trimming left V 6 bases short and J 6 bases short, with 12 bases between. This chain's CDR3 is CACTQGTEQYF. CDR3 coding DNA: TGTGCCTGTACACAGGGAACCGAGCAGTACTTC.

As for this clone: A junction end diverges from the germline sequence, so it may reflect a read error. The chain is built from TRBV10-2 and TRBJ1-6, with a weak D call TRBD1 (6 bases). The CDR3 length is 16 residues. In germline, CDR1 is WSHSY, CDR2 SAAADI. CDR3 loop: CASSRQVASHNSPLHF. CDR3 sequence (DNA): TGCGCCAGCAGCCGACAGGTCGCCTCCCATAATTCACCCCTCCACTTT.

This chain uses TRBV19 with TRBJ1-5, with 9 bases lining up with TRBD1. Germline lookup yields CDR1 LNHDA and CDR2 SQIVND (reference sequence). V was clipped by 7 bases and J by 2 bases; unmatched bases: 6. The CDR3 consists of 15 residues. In DNA form, the CDR3 reads TGTGCCAGTATCAGGACAGGGGAGGGCAATCAGCCCCAGCATTTT. Its protein product is CASIRTGEGNQPQHF.

CDR3 coding DNA: TGCAGCGTTACGGGACAGATGAACACTGAAGCTTTCTTT. It is translated as CSVTGQMNTEAFF. This chain uses TRBV29-1 with TRBJ1-1, with 7 bases that match TRBD1. The germline V gene has CDR1 SQVTM and CDR2 ANQGSEA. With 5 bases clipped from V and 0 bases from J, the junction kept 3 bases outside the gene matches. There are 13 residues in the CDR3.

The DNA of the CDR3 is TGCGCCAGCAGCTTGTCGGGACAGAGGGACACTGAAGCTTTCTTT. As protein: CASSLSGQRDTEAFF. This chain connects TRBV5-1 to TRBJ1-1, with 7 bases fitting TRBD1. The J segment lost 3 bases and the V segment lost 1 base, leaving 6 bases of the junction unmatched. The CDR3 has 15 amino acids. Germline V gene sequence: CDR1 SGHRS, CDR2 YFSETQ.

The rearrangement uses TRBV7-8 and TRBJ2-2, with 11 bases matching TRBD2. Germline V gene sequence: CDR1 SGHVS, CDR2 FQNEAQ. The CDR3 runs 16 residues. V trimming: 3 bases; J trimming: 3 bases; junction bases outside the gene matches: 3. CDR3 nucleotide sequence: TGTGCCAGCAGCTTTCTAGCGGGAGGCCACACCGGGGAGCTGTTTTTT. Amino acids: CASSFLAGGHTGELFF.

This clone was observed a few times. J is TRBJ2-3 and V is TRBV7-2, with a possible D match to TRBD2 (7 bases). The V gene lost 3 bases and the J gene lost 4 bases, with 17 bases spanning the gap. The CDR3 runs to 16 residues. In germline, CDR1 is SGHTA, CDR2 FQGNSA. CDR3 sequence reads: CASSFLVGGRSDTQYF. The CDR3 nucleotides read TGTGCCAGCAGCTTTCTTGTGGGGGGGCGTTCAGATACGCAGTATTTT. Filled out from reference TRBV7-2 and TRBJ2-3, the complete variable domain reads GAGVSQSPSNKVTEKGKDVELRCDPISGHTALYWYRQSLGQGLEFLIYFQGNSAPDKSGLPSDRFSAERTGGSVSTLTIQRTQQEDSAVYLCASSFLVGGRSDTQYFGPGTRLTVL.

The chain has TRBV6-1 and TRBJ2-7; the match to TRBD1 covers 7 bases. This CDR3 spans 16 amino acids. V shed 2 bases, J shed 3 bases, and the junction held 10 bases outside the gene matches. Germline loops: CDR1 MNHNS, CDR2 SASEGT. As DNA, the CDR3 is TGTGCCAGCAGTGAACGAAACCGACAGGGCCGCTACGAGCAGTACTTC. It encodes CASSERNRQGRYEQYF.

V usage is TRBV6-6 and J usage is TRBJ1-2; maybe TRBD1 (6 bases). The CDR3 is made up of 15 amino acids. Trimming shortened V by 0 bases and J by 2 bases, and 10 bases separated the two germline ends. Germline V gene data show CDR1 as MNHNY and CDR2 as SVGAGI (reference sequence). CDR3 sequence (DNA): TGTGCCAGCAGTTACTCGTTCCAGGGGAACTATGGCTACACCTTC. Encoded protein: CASSYSFQGNYGYTF.